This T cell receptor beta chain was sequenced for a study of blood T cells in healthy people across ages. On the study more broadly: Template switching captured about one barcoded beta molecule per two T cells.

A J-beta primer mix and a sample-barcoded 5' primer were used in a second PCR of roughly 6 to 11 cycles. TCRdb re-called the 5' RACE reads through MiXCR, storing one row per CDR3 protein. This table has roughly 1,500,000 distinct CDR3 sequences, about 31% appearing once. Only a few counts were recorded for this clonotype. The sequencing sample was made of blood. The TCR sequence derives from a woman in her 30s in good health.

CDR3 sequence reads: CASSYYRGSKNIQYF. The CDR3 DNA is TGTGCCAGCAGTTACTACAGGGGATCCAAAAACATTCAGTACTTC. The chain couples TRBV6-2 or TRBV6-3 to TRBJ2-4, with 7 bases fitting TRBD1. The germline gives CDR1 MNHEY, CDR2 SVGEGT. The CDR3 consists of 15 residues. V lost 1 base, J lost 2 bases, and 2 bases stayed unmatched.